The 22 T cell receptor beta chains below come from one sample, sequenced in a study of OX40 agonist ivuxolimab in advanced cancers. Method: immunoSEQ multiplex PCR; TCRdb's copy keeps in-frame clones and lacks some. This table holds 65,000 or so clones, approximately 88% found once. This material consisted of CD4+ or CD8+ T cells sorted from blood, taken in a trial of the OX40 agonist ivuxolimab. The source of these receptors is an adult with an advanced solid tumor such as melanoma, head and neck, liver or kidney cancer.

The chain combines TRBV6-5 with TRBJ1-5; no definite D call. CDR1 is MNHEY and CDR2 is SVGAGI in the germline V gene. The germline V and J ends were trimmed by 6 bases and 3 bases, with 12 bases remaining between them. The CDR3 contains 14 residues. CDR3 DNA sequence: TGTGCCAGCAGAGGCCTAATGGACAATCAGCCCCAGCATTTT. Its protein product is CASRGLMDNQPQHF.

The chain joins TRBV19 to TRBJ2-1; D might be TRBD1 (7 bases). The germline CDR1 and CDR2 sequences are LNHDA and SQIVND (reference sequence). The CDR3 runs to 14 residues. Trimming pared 7 bases from V and 8 bases from J, leaving 18 bases between. CDR3 nucleotides: TGTGCCAGTACTAGCTTTGGAGGGGGCGATGAGCAGTTCTTC. This gives the protein CASTSFGGGDEQFF.

This clone was detected only a few times. This chain joins TRBV27 and TRBJ1-1, with D hard to call. The ends were cut back, 2 bases at V and 3 bases at J, with 13 bases in the middle. The germline V gene encodes CDR1 MNHEY and CDR2 SMNVEV (reference sequence). CDR3 length equals 15 residues. Written as DNA, the CDR3 is TGTGCCAGCAGTTTAGTATCCCGCGGTGACACTGAAGCTTTCTTT. Its translation is CASSLVSRGDTEAFF.

The J gene is TRBJ2-2, the V gene TRBV5-1; 7 bases are a match to TRBD1. Germline assignment: CDR1 SGHRS and CDR2 YFSETQ. This CDR3 is 13 amino acids long. The J segment lost 7 bases and the V segment lost 4 bases, leaving 4 bases of the junction unmatched. The CDR3 sequence: CASSVQGSGELFF. DNA for the CDR3: TGCGCCAGCAGCGTACAGGGGAGCGGGGAGCTGTTTTTT.

V gene TRBV14 combines with J gene TRBJ1-3; D not certain. The CDR3 spans 15 residues. Trimming took off 1 base at V and 0 bases at J, with 7 bases between the two ends. Germline V gene data show CDR1 as SGHDN and CDR2 as FVKESK. The DNA of the CDR3 is TGTGCCAGCAGCCAAGTACTGAGCTCTGGAAACACCATATATTTT. It is translated as CASSQVLSSGNTIYF.

There are a few counts of this clone. The chain joins TRBV7-3 to TRBJ2-1; 8 nucleotides line up with TRBD2. With V trimmed by 1 base and J by 2 bases, 4 bases remained unmatched. The CDR3 totals 16 residues. CDR1 and CDR2 (germline): SGHTA, FQGTGA. The CDR3 nucleotides are TGTGCCAGCAGCTTAATGAGTAGCGGGACCTACAATGAGCAGTTCTTC. Translation: CASSLMSSGTYNEQFF.

The V and J genes are TRBV28 and TRBJ1-1; TRBD1 might be the D (5 bases). The CDR3 runs to 13 residues. Trimming pared 5 bases from V and 11 bases from J, leaving 18 bases between. Germline V CDR1 and CDR2: MDHEN, SYDVKM. CDR3 in amino acids: CASSIRVLSVAFF. CDR3 coding DNA: TGTGCCAGCAGTATCAGGGTACTGTCCGTCGCTTTCTTT.

Written as DNA, the CDR3 is TGTGCCAGCAGCTTAGCTGCGGGAGGGACCCACCGCTACGAGCAGTACTTC. Its translation is CASSLAAGGTHRYEQYF. The V and J genes are TRBV11-1 and TRBJ2-7; 9 positions agree with TRBD2. CDR1 SGHAT and CDR2 FQDESV come from the germline V gene (reference sequence). The junction had 9 bases not matched to a gene; V was cut back by 0 bases and J by 3 bases. The CDR3 spans 17 residues.

This rearrangement joins TRBV5-4 to TRBJ2-3; D may be TRBD2 (5 bases). This CDR3 has 14 residues. V was clipped by 2 bases and J by 5 bases, with 12 bases between them. Germline values: CDR1 SGHNT, CDR2 YYREEE (reference sequence). CDR3 nucleotides: TGTGCCAGCAGCTTACGTAGCGTACTAGATACGCAGTATTTT. Its protein product is CASSLRSVLDTQYF.

V and J are TRBV30 and TRBJ2-7; D remains unclear. This CDR3 contains 15 residues. Germline assignment: CDR1 GTSNPN and CDR2 SVGIG (reference sequence). Trimming removed 1 base at V and 3 bases at J, with 16 bases between. This CDR3 reads CAWSANDGVNYEQYF. Here the CDR3 DNA reads TGTGCCTGGAGTGCCAACGACGGAGTAAACTACGAGCAGTACTTC.

This clone has a handful of counts. V usage is TRBV9 and J usage is TRBJ1-1; D is ambiguous. CDR1 and CDR2 from the germline V gene are SGDLS and YYNGEE. The CDR3 length is 13 residues. The V end was cut by 0 bases, the J end by 5 bases, with 8 bases between. Here the CDR3 reads CASSVGPGTEAFF. CDR3 nucleotide sequence: TGTGCCAGCAGCGTAGGTCCGGGAACTGAAGCTTTCTTT.

The J gene is TRBJ2-3, the V gene TRBV28, with 10 bases that match TRBD2. The J segment lost 2 bases and the V segment lost 8 bases, leaving 7 bases of the junction unmatched. The CDR3 is 15 amino acids. CDR1 and CDR2 from the germline V gene are MDHEN and SYDVKM. The DNA of the CDR3 is TGTGCCAGCTTTCATAGCGGGGGGCCCACAGATACGCAGTATTTT. Translated, it gives CASFHSGGPTDTQYF.

The chain recombines TRBV7-8 with TRBJ2-7; the D is unclear. Germline V gives CDR1 SGHVS, CDR2 FQNEAQ. V lost 5 bases, J lost 2 bases, and 13 bases lay in between. The CDR3 covers 14 residues. CDR3 sequence reads: CASSPDGRPYEQYF. The CDR3 nucleotides are TGTGCCAGCAGCCCGGACGGACGCCCCTACGAGCAGTACTTC.

The genes are TRBV4-1 and TRBJ2-7; 11 positions agree with TRBD1. CDR3 length: 14 residues. The germline gives CDR1 MGHRA, CDR2 YSYEKL. V lost 5 bases, J lost 4 bases, and 4 bases stayed unmatched. DNA of the CDR3: TGCGCCAGCAGCGATGGGACAGGGGGGTACGAGCAGTACTTC. Translated, it gives CASSDGTGGYEQYF.

The chain has TRBV19 and TRBJ1-1; 7 bases agree with TRBD1. The CDR3 consists of 14 residues. Unmatched junction bases numbered 3, after V lost 3 bases and J lost 2 bases. Germline CDR1 and CDR2: LNHDA and SQIVND (reference sequence). The DNA of the CDR3 is TGTGCCAGTAGTATTGGGACAGAAAACACTGAAGCTTTCTTT. Its translation is CASSIGTENTEAFF.

The chain links TRBV5-1 to TRBJ2-7, with 12 nucleotides matching TRBD1. The junction had 8 bases not matched to a gene; V was cut back by 4 bases and J by 6 bases. This CDR3 contains 15 residues. CDR1 is SGHRS and CDR2 is YFSETQ in the germline V gene. The CDR3 spells CASSVTGQGAREQYF. The CDR3 DNA follows: TGCGCCAGCAGCGTTACGGGACAGGGGGCTCGCGAGCAGTACTTC.

The CDR3 here is CASSDGSGSYEQYF. CDR3 nucleotide sequence: TGTGCCAGCAGTGATGGTAGCGGGAGTTACGAGCAGTACTTC. The chain carries TRBV2 and TRBJ2-7; 9 positions match TRBD2. The V gene end was trimmed by 3 bases and the J gene end by 4 bases; junction bases not matched to a gene: 4. CDR1 is SNHLY and CDR2 is FYNNEI in the germline V gene. The CDR3 sequence is 14 residues long.

This clone was seen a few times. The rearrangement links TRBV10-3 to TRBJ1-5, with D hard to call. CDR3 length: 13 amino acids. Trimming took 0 bases from V and 3 from J, leaving 3 bases between them. Germline lookup yields CDR1 ENHRY and CDR2 SYGVKD. CDR3 DNA sequence: TGTGCCATCAGTGAGTCGAACAATCAGCCCCAGCATTTT. The encoded protein is CAISESNNQPQHF.

The gene calls are TRBV5-1 and TRBJ2-1; D is possibly TRBD2 (5 bases). CDR3 length equals 14 residues. Germline CDR1 is SGHRS and CDR2 is YFSETQ. V lost 3 bases and J 0 bases, leaving 7 bases between the germline ends. CDR3 sequence (DNA): TGCGCCAGCAGCTGGACTCCCTCCTACAATGAGCAGTTCTTC. Protein product: CASSWTPSYNEQFF.

This clone has a single count. The CDR3 nucleotides are TGTGCCAGCAGCCAGCCCGGGACTAACCAAATGTATTTT. Its translation: CASSQPGTNQMYF. The chain has TRBV14 and TRBJ2-3, with TRBD2 matching over 7 bases. Germline-derived CDR1 and CDR2 are SGHDN and FVKESK. This CDR3 contains 13 residues. V shed 3 bases and J 14 bases; nucleotides not matched to a gene: 11.

The chain recombines TRBV11-1 with TRBJ1-2; possibly TRBD1 for D (5 bases). The V end was cut by 5 bases, the J end by 4 bases, with 11 bases between. Germline CDR1 reads SGHAT; CDR2 reads FQDESV (reference sequence). CDR3 size: 13 residues. The CDR3 region has the DNA TGTGCCAGCAGCCTAGACAGCTCCTATGGCTACACCTTC. This translates into CASSLDSSYGYTF.

This chain uses TRBV7-9 with TRBJ2-5, with TRBD1 matching 11 bases. The end of the DNA aligns better with TRBJ2-7, so the J call may be wrong. In germline, CDR1 is SEHNR, CDR2 FQNEAQ (reference sequence). The length of the CDR3 is 14 residues. Written as DNA, the CDR3 is TGTGCCAGCAGCTCGGGACAGGGGGCCTACGAGCAGTACTTC. This translates into CASSSGQGAYEQYF.